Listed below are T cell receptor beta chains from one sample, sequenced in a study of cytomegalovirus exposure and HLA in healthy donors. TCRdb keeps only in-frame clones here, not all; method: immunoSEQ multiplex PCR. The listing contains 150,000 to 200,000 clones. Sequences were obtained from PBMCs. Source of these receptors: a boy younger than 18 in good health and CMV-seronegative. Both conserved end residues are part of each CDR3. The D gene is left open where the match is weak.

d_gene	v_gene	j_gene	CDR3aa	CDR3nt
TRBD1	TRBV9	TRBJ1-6	CASSADRGRNSPLHF	TGTGCCAGCAGCGCGGACAGGGGAAGGAATTCACCCCTCCACTTT
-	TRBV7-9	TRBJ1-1	CASSRGQGDTEAFF	TGTGCCAGCAGCCGGGGACAAGGGGACACTGAAGCTTTCTTT
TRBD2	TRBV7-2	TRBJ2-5	CASSLGRGVQETQYF	TGTGCCAGCAGCTTAGGGCGGGGGGTACAAGAGACCCAGTACTTC
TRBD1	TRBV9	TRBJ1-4	CASSGGGVNEKLFF	TGTGCCAGCAGCGGAGGGGGCGTCAATGAAAAACTGTTTTTT
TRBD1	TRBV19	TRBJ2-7	CASSSQQGSSYEQYF	TGTGCCAGTAGTAGCCAACAGGGGAGCTCCTACGAGCAGTACTTC
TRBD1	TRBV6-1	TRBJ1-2	CASSPGTGGGYGYTF	TGTGCCAGCAGTCCTGGGACAGGGGGCGGGTATGGCTACACCTTC
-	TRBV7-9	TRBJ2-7	CASSLGGPYTPIHEQYF	TGTGCCAGCAGCTTAGGGGGGCCTTATACTCCCATCCACGAGCAGTACTTC
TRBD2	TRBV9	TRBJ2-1	CASSAGLAGSYNEQFF	TGTGCCAGCAGCGCTGGACTAGCGGGGTCCTACAATGAGCAGTTCTTC
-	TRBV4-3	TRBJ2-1	CASSQYARSEEQFF	TGCGCCAGCAGCCAATATGCACGATCGGAGGAGCAGTTCTTC
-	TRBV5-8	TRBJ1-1	CASRKQAYMNTEAFF	TGTGCCAGCAGGAAACAGGCTTATATGAACACTGAAGCTTTCTTT
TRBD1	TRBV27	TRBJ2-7	CASSFVGTADYEQYF	TGTGCCAGCAGTTTTGTAGGGACAGCCGACTACGAGCAGTACTTC
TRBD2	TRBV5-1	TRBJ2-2	CASKGLAGDHTGELFF	TGCGCCAGCAAGGGACTAGCGGGGGACCATACCGGGGAGCTGTTTTTT
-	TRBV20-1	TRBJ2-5	CSAYEETQYF	TGCAGTGCTTATGAAGAGACCCAGTACTTC
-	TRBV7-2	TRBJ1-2	CASSLDGANYGYTF	TGTGCCAGCAGCTTAGACGGAGCTAACTATGGCTACACCTTC
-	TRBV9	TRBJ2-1	CASSIYRGGNEQFF	TGTGCCAGCAGCATATACAGGGGAGGCAATGAGCAGTTCTTC
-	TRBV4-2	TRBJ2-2	CASSHAPSSGVIANTGELFF	TGTGCCAGCAGCCACGCTCCATCTTCCGGGGTTATAGCGAACACCGGGGAGCTGTTTTTT
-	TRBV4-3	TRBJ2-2	CASSQAGENTGELFF	TGCGCCAGCAGCCAAGCAGGGGAGAACACCGGGGAGCTGTTTTTT
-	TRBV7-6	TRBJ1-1	CASSLASGYYTEAFF	TGTGCCAGCAGCTTAGCATCAGGGTACTACACTGAAGCTTTCTTT
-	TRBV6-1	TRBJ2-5	CASSEGGAWETQYF	TGTGCCAGCAGTGAAGGAGGAGCGTGGGAGACCCAGTACTTC
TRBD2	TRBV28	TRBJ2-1	CAGRNGLAGVNEQFF	TGTGCCGGGCGGAATGGGCTAGCGGGGGTCAATGAGCAGTTCTTC
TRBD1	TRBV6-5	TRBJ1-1	CASSYSGTAVQEAFF	TGTGCCAGCAGTTACTCGGGGACAGCGGTACAGGAAGCTTTCTTT
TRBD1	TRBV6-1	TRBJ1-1	CAIDLTGSNTEAFF	TGTGCCATCGACCTGACAGGGTCCAACACTGAAGCTTTCTTT
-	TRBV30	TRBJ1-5	CAWSERGTPREPQHF	TGTGCCTGGAGCGAACGTGGGACACCCAGGGAGCCCCAGCATTTT
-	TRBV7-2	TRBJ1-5	CASSLGNQPQHF	TGTGCCAGCAGCCTCGGTAACCAGCCCCAGCATTTT
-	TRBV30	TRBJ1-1	CAWSPKGGRGYTEAFF	TGTGCCTGGAGTCCCAAAGGGGGTAGAGGGTACACTGAAGCTTTCTTT
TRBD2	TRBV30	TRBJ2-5	CAWSRLTSGVLQETQYF	TGTGCCTGGAGTCGCCTAACTAGCGGGGTGCTCCAAGAGACCCAGTACTTC
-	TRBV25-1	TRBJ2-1	CASSDSGNEQFF	TGTGCCAGCAGTGATTCGGGCAATGAGCAGTTCTTC
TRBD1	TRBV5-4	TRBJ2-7	CASSLGQGGRKPYEQYF	TGTGCCAGCAGCTTAGGACAGGGAGGCCGTAAACCCTACGAGCAGTACTTC